These 18 T cell receptor beta chains originate from one sample sequenced in a study of a mutant IDH1 vaccine in newly diagnosed glioma listed by TCRdb under 2021. Taken with the paper, the label for time point translates to: week 47, end of study. Every vaccine dose consisted of 300 ug of a 20-mer mutant IDH1 peptide in Montanide, administered subcutaneously together with topical imiquimod. Library method: the immunoSEQ multiplex PCR assay. Sourced from immuneACCESS, this table was stored by TCRdb with only in-frame sequences that have V and J called. A share of the clones is absent; for the studies checked, an unresolved V gene accounts for under half, and the remainder has no known explanation. Within this sample are tens of thousands of clones, with over 80% of them counted one time only. The leading ten clones occupy 3.2% of the sample. These receptors' antigens are unknown. The sequencing here drew on PBMCs, taken from a glioma patient whose treatment included an IDH1 peptide vaccine. These TCRs come from a woman aged 50 to 60 with glioma.

The chain has TRBV5-4 and TRBJ2-2, with D perhaps matching TRBD2 (6 bases). Germline V gene lookup returns CDR1 SGHNT and CDR2 YYREEE (reference sequence). The CDR3 totals 15 residues. Trimming took 4 bases from V and 2 from J, leaving 12 bases between them. The CDR3 DNA is TGTGCCAGCAGCAAGGACGGGGGAAACACCGGGGAGCTGTTTTTT. This gives the protein CASSKDGGNTGELFF.

This clone was recorded once. This chain connects TRBV5-6 to TRBJ1-3, with 9 bases that match TRBD1. Germline V lookup: CDR1 SGHDT, CDR2 YYEEEE. Trimming removed 4 bases from V and 0 bases from J; junction bases left unmatched: 11. This CDR3 has 18 amino acids. The CDR3 here is CASSGGPGTGNSGNTIYF. CDR3 sequence (DNA): TGTGCCAGCAGCGGTGGTCCCGGGACAGGGAACTCTGGAAACACCATATATTTT.

V gene TRBV19 combines with J gene TRBJ2-7; possibly TRBD1 for D (5 bases). The length of the CDR3 is 14 residues. Trimming took 2 bases from V and 2 from J, leaving 10 bases between them. Germline CDR1 is LNHDA and CDR2 is SQIVND (reference sequence). DNA for the CDR3: TGTGCCAGTAGTATATCTCAGGGAACCTACGAGCAGTACTTC. This gives the protein CASSISQGTYEQYF.

This chain links TRBV23-1 with TRBJ1-6; D is undetermined. TRBV23-1 is classed as an ORF, of uncertain function. This CDR3 has 16 residues. The V end lost 2 bases, the J end lost 5 bases, and 13 bases lay between the germline ends. CDR3 bases: TGCGCCAGCAGTCAAGACCCGGGCGTCAATAATTCACCCCTCCACTTT. It specifies CASSQDPGVNNSPLHF.

The rearrangement joins TRBV30 to TRBJ2-1, with D perhaps TRBD1 (5 bases). Trimming took 2 bases from V and 8 from J, leaving 10 bases between them. Per germline, CDR1 GTSNPN and CDR2 SVGIG (reference sequence). This CDR3 region has 12 residues. CDR3 loop: CAWSRGLDEQFF. CDR3 bases: TGTGCCTGGAGTAGGGGCCTCGATGAGCAGTTCTTC. Filled out from reference TRBV30 and TRBJ2-1, the complete variable domain reads SQTIHQWPATLVQPVGSPLSLECTVEGTSNPNLYWYRQAAGRGLQLLFYSVGIGQISSEVPQNLSASRPQDRQFILSSKKLLLSDSGFYLCAWSRGLDEQFFGPGTRLTVL.

J is TRBJ2-3 and V is TRBV4-1, with TRBD1 matching over 7 bases. The CDR3 extends over 16 amino acids. CDR1 and CDR2 (germline): MGHRA, YSYEKL. V was clipped by 1 base and J by 4 bases; unmatched bases: 8. The CDR3 loop is CASSQGVTGVADTQYF. CDR3 DNA sequence: TGCGCCAGCAGCCAAGGTGTAACAGGGGTGGCAGATACGCAGTATTTT.

The chain carries TRBV14 and TRBJ2-1, with 8 positions matching TRBD2. With 5 bases clipped from V and 9 bases from J, the junction kept 12 bases outside the gene matches. Germline CDR1 SGHDN, CDR2 FVKESK. The CDR3 consists of 15 residues. The CDR3 loop reads CASSLRGGLSIEQFF. The DNA for the CDR3 is TGTGCCAGCAGCTTACGGGGGGGCTTATCAATTGAGCAGTTCTTC.

J is TRBJ2-5 and V is TRBV19, with 10 positions matching TRBD2. The germline CDR1 and CDR2 sequences are LNHDA and SQIVND (reference sequence). V was clipped by 4 bases and J by 4 bases; unmatched bases: 12. This CDR3 has 17 amino acids. CDR3 sequence (DNA): TGTGCCAGTAGTACCCGGCTAGCGGGGGCTGTGGGAGAGACCCAGTACTTC. Encoded protein: CASSTRLAGAVGETQYF.

The V call is TRBV19, the J call TRBJ2-1, with D perhaps TRBD1 (5 bases). V was shortened by 10 bases and J by 4 bases, with 8 bases between the two germline ends. CDR3 length equals 11 residues. Per germline, CDR1 LNHDA and CDR2 SQIVND (reference sequence). This chain's CDR3 is CATREYNEQFF. The CDR3 DNA sequence: TGTGCCACCAGGGAATACAATGAGCAGTTCTTC.

The chain recombines TRBV6-5 with TRBJ1-5; tentative D call: TRBD1 (6 bases). Trimming pared 4 bases from V and 4 bases from J, leaving 11 bases between. CDR3 length: 14 amino acids. Germline-derived CDR1 and CDR2 are MNHEY and SVGAGI. This CDR3 is CASSSPGQNQPQHF. In DNA, the CDR3 is TGTGCCAGCAGTTCACCCGGACAGAATCAGCCCCAGCATTTT.

The chain couples TRBV2 to TRBJ2-3, with D perhaps TRBD1 or TRBD2 (5 bases each). CDR3 size: 17 residues. V was trimmed by 1 base and J by 8 bases, leaving 22 bases between them. The germline gives CDR1 SNHLY, CDR2 FYNNEI. CDR3 sequence: CASSEGSGTASGGTQYF. The CDR3 DNA reads TGTGCCAGCAGTGAAGGCTCCGGGACCGCCTCAGGTGGTACGCAGTATTTT. Full variable domain (remainder filled in from reference TRBV2 and TRBJ2-3): EPEVTQTPSHQVTQMGQEVILRCVPISNHLYFYWYRQILGQKVEFLVSFYNNEISEKSEIFDDQFSVERPDGSNFTLKIRSTKLEDSAMYFCASSEGSGTASGGTQYFGPGTRLTVL.

This clone is a singleton in its sample. The rearrangement uses TRBV7-2 and TRBJ1-1, with D unresolved. The CDR3 loop spans 13 amino acids. Trimming shortened V by 3 bases and J by 3 bases, and 8 bases separated the two germline ends. The germline V gene encodes CDR1 SGHTA and CDR2 FQGNSA. Here the CDR3 DNA reads TGTGCCAGCAGCTTGATGAGGGACACTGAAGCTTTCTTT. This gives the protein CASSLMRDTEAFF.

This clone was counted once. V gene TRBV7-9 combines with J gene TRBJ2-5; TRBD2 matches 7 bases. The junction had 14 bases not matched to a gene; V was cut back by 5 bases and J by 14 bases. This CDR3 comprises 13 residues. Germline loops: CDR1 SEHNR, CDR2 FQNEAQ (reference sequence). The chain's CDR3 is CASSGLGLVQTYF. CDR3 nucleotides: TGTGCCAGCAGCGGCCTCGGACTAGTCCAGACTTACTTC.

The chain uses TRBV7-9 and TRBJ2-1; TRBD1 might be the D (6 bases). The germline CDR1 and CDR2 sequences are SEHNR and FQNEAQ (reference sequence). Trimming shortened V by 6 bases and J by 5 bases, and 17 bases separated the two germline ends. This CDR3 has 15 residues. This chain's CDR3 is CASRIPNRTDNEQFF. Here the CDR3 DNA reads TGTGCCAGCAGGATCCCTAATCGGACAGACAATGAGCAGTTCTTC.

The gene calls are TRBV29-1 and TRBJ1-2; weak D call: TRBD1 (6 bases). CDR1 SQVTM and CDR2 ANQGSEA come from the germline V gene. V was trimmed by 0 bases and J by 8 bases, leaving 13 bases between them. The CDR3 spans 13 residues. CDR3 coding DNA: TGCAGCGTTGAAGATAGTGGGGGCTGGGGCTACACCTTC. Residues: CSVEDSGGWGYTF.

This clone has only a few counts. The rearrangement uses TRBV2 and TRBJ1-6; D perhaps matches TRBD1 (5 bases). This CDR3 comprises 14 residues. Per the germline V gene, CDR1 is SNHLY and CDR2 is FYNNEI. The germline V and J ends were trimmed by 4 bases and 10 bases, with 14 bases remaining between them. The CDR3 sequence is CASSAETVISPLHF. The CDR3 DNA follows: TGTGCCAGCAGTGCGGAGACAGTGATATCACCCCTCCACTTT. Complete variable domain (other parts from reference TRBV2 and TRBJ1-6): EPEVTQTPSHQVTQMGQEVILRCVPISNHLYFYWYRQILGQKVEFLVSFYNNEISEKSEIFDDQFSVERPDGSNFTLKIRSTKLEDSAMYFCASSAETVISPLHFGNGTRLTVT.

A word on this clone: The sample holds other DNA sequences that translate to the same CDR3. This chain joins TRBV5-1 and TRBJ2-3; no firm D call. CDR3 length: 13 amino acids. The germline V and J ends were trimmed by 1 base and 1 base, with 4 bases remaining between them. Germline assignment: CDR1 SGHRS and CDR2 YFSETQ. DNA for the CDR3: TGCGCCAGCAGCTTGCAGGGCACAGATACGCAGTATTTT. It yields the protein CASSLQGTDTQYF. Complete variable domain (other parts from reference TRBV5-1 and TRBJ2-3): KAGVTQTPRYLIKTRGQQVTLSCSPISGHRSVSWYQQTPGQGLQFLFEYFSETQRNKGNFPGRFSGRQFSNSRSEMNVSTLELGDSALYLCASSLQGTDTQYFGPGTRLTVL.

The chain uses TRBV5-6 and TRBJ1-3, with a possible D match to TRBD1 (5 bases). Trimming stripped 4 bases from V and 0 bases from J, with 8 bases between. The CDR3 length is 14 residues. CDR1 is SGHDT and CDR2 is YYEEEE in the germline V gene. CDR3 amino acids: CASSPDISGNTIYF. Written as DNA, the CDR3 is TGTGCCAGCAGCCCGGACATCTCTGGAAACACCATATATTTT.